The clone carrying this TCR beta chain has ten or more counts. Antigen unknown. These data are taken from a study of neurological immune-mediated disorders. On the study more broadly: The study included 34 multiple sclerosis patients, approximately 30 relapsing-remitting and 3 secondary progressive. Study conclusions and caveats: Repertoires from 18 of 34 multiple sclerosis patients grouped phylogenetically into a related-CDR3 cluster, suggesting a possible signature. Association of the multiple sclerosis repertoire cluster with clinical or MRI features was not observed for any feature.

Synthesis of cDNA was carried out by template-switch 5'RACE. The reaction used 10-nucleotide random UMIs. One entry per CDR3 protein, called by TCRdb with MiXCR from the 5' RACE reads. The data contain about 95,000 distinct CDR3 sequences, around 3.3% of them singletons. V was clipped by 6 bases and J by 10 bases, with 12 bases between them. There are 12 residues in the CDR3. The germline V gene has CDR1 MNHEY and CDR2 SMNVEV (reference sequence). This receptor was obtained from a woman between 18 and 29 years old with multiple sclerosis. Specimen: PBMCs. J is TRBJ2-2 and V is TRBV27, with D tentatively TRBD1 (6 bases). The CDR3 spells CASSEDSAELFF. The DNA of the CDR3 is TGTGCCAGCAGCGAGGACAGTGCGGAGCTGTTTTTT.